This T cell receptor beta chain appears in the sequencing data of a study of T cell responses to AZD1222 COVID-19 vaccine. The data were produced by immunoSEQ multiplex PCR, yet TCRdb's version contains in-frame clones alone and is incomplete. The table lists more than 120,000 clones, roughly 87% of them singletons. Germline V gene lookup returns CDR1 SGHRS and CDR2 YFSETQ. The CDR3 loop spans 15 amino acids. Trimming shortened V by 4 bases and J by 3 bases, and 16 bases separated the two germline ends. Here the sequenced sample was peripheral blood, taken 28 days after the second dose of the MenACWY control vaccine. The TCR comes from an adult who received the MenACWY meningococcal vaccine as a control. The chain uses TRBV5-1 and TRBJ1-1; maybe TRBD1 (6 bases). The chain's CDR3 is CASSLLPPGDTEAFF. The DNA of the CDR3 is TGCGCCAGCAGCCTCCTACCGCCAGGGGACACTGAAGCTTTCTTT.